The 30 T cell receptor beta chains listed next were all sequenced from one sample in a study of T cells after yellow fever vaccination. TCRdb reanalysed the 5' RACE reads using MiXCR and keeps one entry per CDR3 protein. This sample has about 630,000 distinct CDR3 sequences, with more than 9% found just once. Source: PBMCs, taken on the day of the yellow fever booster vaccination. The receptor set was obtained from a man aged 25-45 years who received the YFV17D yellow fever vaccine.

The chain employs TRBV15 and TRBJ1-5; D might be TRBD1 (6 bases). The germline CDR1 and CDR2 sequences are LNHNV and YYDKDF (reference sequence). V was trimmed by 0 bases and J by 13 bases, leaving 10 bases between them. The CDR3 covers 12 residues. In DNA form, the CDR3 reads TGTGCCACCAGCAGAGATAGGGGGGGTCAGCATTTT. It is translated as CATSRDRGGQHF.

Ten or more counts support this clonotype. One junction end does not reproduce the germline sequence, and a read error may be involved. CDR3 loop: CASSFWGGQETQYF. The CDR3 DNA is TGCGCCAGCAGCTTCTGGGGAGGGCAAGAGACCCAGTACTTC. The J gene is TRBJ2-5, the V gene TRBV27; 7 nucleotides align to TRBD2. This CDR3 contains 14 residues. Per the germline V gene, CDR1 is MNHEY and CDR2 is SMNVEV (reference sequence).

The chain recombines TRBV5-1 with TRBJ2-7; 9 nucleotides line up with TRBD2. Per germline, CDR1 SGHRS and CDR2 YFSETQ. Losses at the gene ends were 0 bases for V and 7 bases for J; bases not matched to a gene: 8. The CDR3 length is 15 residues. The CDR3 reads CASSLDGGRVGEQYF. DNA for the CDR3: TGCGCCAGCAGCTTGGATGGCGGGAGGGTGGGGGAGCAGTACTTC.

This clonotype appeared a few times. The chain links TRBV6-4 to TRBJ2-1; D gene ambiguous. Germline loops: CDR1 MRHNA, CDR2 SNTAGT. The V end lost 0 bases, the J end lost 10 bases, and 10 bases lay between the germline ends. The CDR3 is made up of 13 amino acids. The DNA of the CDR3 is TGTGCCAGCAGTGACTCGAGAAGCGCAGAGCAGTTCTTC. It translates to CASSDSRSAEQFF.

The chain couples TRBV3-1 to TRBJ2-4; unclear D gene. Trimming removed 0 bases at V and 0 bases at J, with 9 bases between. Germline CDR1 LGHDT, CDR2 YNNKEL (reference sequence). The CDR3 length is 16 residues. CDR3 protein: CASSQEGPLAKNIQYF. The CDR3, as DNA: TGTGCCAGCAGCCAAGAGGGTCCGCTAGCCAAAAACATTCAGTACTTC.

This clonotype was observed a handful of times. This sequence joins TRBV7-2 and TRBJ2-2, with a weak D call TRBD1 (6 bases). The CDR3 consists of 15 residues. Trimming removed 2 bases from V and 6 bases from J, with 13 bases in between. Germline-derived CDR1 and CDR2 are SGHTA and FQGNSA. The CDR3 loop is CASSLIGTSSGELFF. DNA of the CDR3: TGTGCCAGCAGCTTAATCGGGACAAGTTCCGGGGAGCTGTTTTTT.

This clonotype was found a few times. The chain joins TRBV5-1 to TRBJ2-2, with D unresolved. This CDR3 has 15 amino acids. Deletions cut 0 bases from V and 0 bases from J, with 6 bases between. Germline V gene data show CDR1 as SGHRS and CDR2 as YFSETQ. CDR3 protein: CASSLDAANTGELFF. DNA for the CDR3: TGCGCCAGCAGCTTGGATGCAGCGAACACCGGGGAGCTGTTTTTT.

Only a few counts were recorded for this clonotype. The chain uses TRBV20-1 and TRBJ2-3; 10 bases map to TRBD1. J lost 6 bases, V lost 6 bases, and 12 bases had no gene match. There are 15 residues in the CDR3. Germline CDR1 is DFQATT and CDR2 is SNEGSKA (reference sequence). The CDR3 sequence is CSATTGTGVEDTQYF. CDR3 nucleotides: TGCAGTGCGACGACCGGGACAGGGGTTGAGGATACGCAGTATTTT.

Only a few counts were recorded for this clonotype. The chain joins TRBV29-1 to TRBJ2-5; TRBD2 aligns across 10 bases. J gave up 5 bases and V 2 bases, and 5 bases lay outside the gene matches. Germline V lookup: CDR1 SQVTM, CDR2 ANQGSEA. CDR3 length equals 14 residues. CDR3 sequence: CSVERLAGYETQYF. CDR3 sequence (DNA): TGCAGCGTTGAACGACTAGCGGGCTATGAGACCCAGTACTTC.

The table lists this clonotype with many counts. This chain joins TRBV7-9 and TRBJ2-7; perhaps D is TRBD1 or TRBD2 (5 bases each). Germline V gene lookup returns CDR1 SEHNR and CDR2 FQNEAQ (reference sequence). Deletions cut 5 bases from V and 1 base from J, with 15 bases between. The CDR3 spans 15 residues. CDR3 region: CASSHLRDGSYEQYF. Written as DNA, the CDR3 is TGTGCCAGCAGCCACCTCCGGGACGGTTCCTACGAGCAGTACTTC.

Many counts were recorded for this clonotype. The genes are TRBV10-3 and TRBJ2-7, with 7 positions matching TRBD1. This CDR3 contains 14 residues. The J segment lost 5 bases and the V segment lost 10 bases, leaving 14 bases of the junction unmatched. CDR1 and CDR2 (germline): ENHRY, SYGVKD. This CDR3 reads CATTGQPIGNEQYF. In DNA form, the CDR3 reads TGTGCCACTACGGGACAGCCGATTGGGAACGAGCAGTACTTC.

This clonotype was detected only a few times. This sequence joins TRBV29-1 and TRBJ1-1; D unresolved. The CDR3 totals 14 residues. Germline lookup yields CDR1 SQVTM and CDR2 ANQGSEA. Trimming pared 0 bases from V and 0 bases from J, leaving 8 bases between. The CDR3 coding sequence is TGCAGCGTTGAAGAGTCAGGCCTGAACACTGAAGCTTTCTTT. This encodes CSVEESGLNTEAFF.

This chain joins TRBV7-9 and TRBJ1-2; TRBD1 might be the D (6 bases). Germline CDR1 reads SEHNR; CDR2 reads FQNEAQ (reference sequence). Between the trimmed V and J ends, which lost 4 bases and 1 base, there was a span of 16 bases. This CDR3 has 16 amino acids. The chain's CDR3 is CASSSRNMDSNYGYTF. Here the CDR3 DNA reads TGTGCCAGCAGCTCTCGAAACATGGACAGTAACTATGGCTACACCTTC.

The V call is TRBV20-1, the J call TRBJ2-7; D might be TRBD2 (5 bases). CDR3 length: 10 residues. Germline assignment: CDR1 DFQATT and CDR2 SNEGSKA (reference sequence). V was cut by 2 bases and J by 7 bases, with 6 bases left in between. CDR3 residues: CSARREEQYF. The DNA for the CDR3 is TGCAGTGCTAGACGGGAAGAGCAGTACTTC.

V and J are TRBV9 and TRBJ2-1, with TRBD2 identical over 14 bases. The CDR3 is made up of 18 amino acids. With 0 bases clipped from V and 9 bases from J, the junction kept 11 bases outside the gene matches. CDR1 and CDR2 (germline): SGDLS, YYNGEE. CDR3 DNA sequence: TGTGCCAGCAGCGTAGCTCAAGGGACTAGCGGGAGCAGTGTTGAGCAGTTCTTC. The encoded protein is CASSVAQGTSGSSVEQFF.

The chain has TRBV25-1 and TRBJ2-7, with D uncertain. CDR3 length equals 15 residues. V was clipped by 1 base and J by 0 bases, with 10 bases between them. Germline V gene data show CDR1 as MGHDK and CDR2 as SYGVNS. In DNA form, the CDR3 reads TGTGCCAGCAGTGAATTGGGCACCCACTCCTACGAGCAGTACTTC. This encodes CASSELGTHSYEQYF.

The genes are TRBV20-1 and TRBJ2-3, with D perhaps TRBD2 (6 bases). The V gene's germline CDR1 is DFQATT and CDR2 SNEGSKA (reference sequence). Trimming removed 7 bases from V and 5 bases from J, with 16 bases in between. This CDR3 has 13 amino acids. CDR3: CSVGGLGRDTQYF. As DNA, the CDR3 is TGCAGTGTGGGGGGATTAGGTCGAGATACGCAGTATTTT.

The chain combines TRBV12-3 or TRBV12-4 with TRBJ1-1; perhaps TRBD1 as D (5 bases). The length of the CDR3 is 13 residues. Trimming cost V 4 bases and J 5 bases, with 11 bases left between them. CDR3 DNA: TGTGCCAGCAGTTGGGACGGGGGGACTGAAGCTTTCTTT. The encoded protein is CASSWDGGTEAFF.

V is TRBV6-5 and J is TRBJ1-6; the match to TRBD1 covers 11 bases. CDR1 and CDR2 (germline): MNHEY, SVGAGI. The CDR3 loop spans 15 amino acids. The junction had 3 bases not matched to a gene; V was cut back by 2 bases and J by 9 bases. CDR3 sequence: CASSYGQGAGSPLHF. The CDR3 nucleotides read TGTGCCAGCAGTTACGGACAGGGGGCAGGTTCACCCCTCCACTTT.

This clonotype turned up a few times. The CDR3 region is CASSHWRETQYF. Here the CDR3 DNA reads TGTGCCAGCAGCCACTGGAGGGAGACCCAGTACTTC. V is TRBV3-1 and J is TRBJ2-5; D is possibly TRBD2 (5 bases). V was cut by 3 bases and J by 5 bases, with 7 bases left in between. The CDR3 is made up of 12 amino acids. Germline CDR1 LGHDT, CDR2 YNNKEL (reference sequence).

This clonotype was counted ten times or more. V is TRBV25-1 and J is TRBJ2-3; D is possibly TRBD2 (6 bases). Between the trimmed V and J ends, which lost 5 bases and 3 bases, there was a span of 12 bases. The CDR3 is 14 residues long. Germline values: CDR1 MGHDK, CDR2 SYGVNS. DNA for the CDR3: TGTGCCAGCAGTAGCGGGCTTGGGACAGATACGCAGTATTTT. It codes for CASSSGLGTDTQYF.

This clonotype was seen a few times. The genes are TRBV19 and TRBJ2-1; the D gene is possibly TRBD2 (7 bases). Between the trimmed V and J ends, which lost 5 bases and 2 bases, there was a span of 16 bases. This CDR3 contains 16 residues. Germline V gene sequence: CDR1 LNHDA, CDR2 SQIVND (reference sequence). CDR3 protein: CASSPKGGGTYNEQFF. As DNA, the CDR3 is TGTGCCAGTAGTCCTAAAGGGGGGGGCACCTACAATGAGCAGTTCTTC.

This clonotype was found many times. The chain is built from TRBV24-1 and TRBJ2-3; 12 bases fit TRBD1. After removal of 6 bases from V and 4 bases from J, the junction contained 4 bases not matched to a gene. CDR3 length equals 15 residues. Per germline, CDR1 KGHDR and CDR2 SFDVKD. The DNA of the CDR3 is TGTGCCACCAGTTCCGGGACAGGGGGCCCAGATACGCAGTATTTT. Amino acids: CATSSGTGGPDTQYF.

CDR3 in amino acids: CASSYETSGKLISSTDTQYF. CDR3 DNA sequence: TGTGCCAGCAGTTACGAGACTAGCGGGAAGTTAATTTCTAGCACAGATACGCAGTATTTT. V and J are TRBV6-2 or TRBV6-3 and TRBJ2-3; TRBD2 aligns across 11 bases. This CDR3 spans 20 amino acids. The ends lost 2 bases at V and 0 bases at J; junction bases unmatched: 13. The V gene's germline CDR1 is MNHEY and CDR2 SVGEGT.

The chain is built from TRBV27 and TRBJ2-1; D not certain. V was pared by 6 bases and J by 10 bases, with 16 bases between. The CDR3 is made up of 13 amino acids. Germline-derived CDR1 and CDR2 are MNHEY and SMNVEV (reference sequence). The CDR3 nucleotides read TGTGCCAGCAGGCCCGGTGGTGTTGTGGAGCAGTTCTTC. This gives the protein CASRPGGVVEQFF.

This clonotype was observed a handful of times. V is TRBV24-1 and J is TRBJ2-2; 7 bases line up with TRBD2. Germline CDR1 reads KGHDR; CDR2 reads SFDVKD. The junction had 11 bases not matched to a gene; V was cut back by 3 bases and J by 8 bases. This CDR3 is built from 16 residues. The CDR3 sequence: CATSDGEPGLRGELFF. The CDR3 nucleotides are TGTGCCACCAGTGATGGAGAACCGGGACTAAGAGGGGAGCTGTTTTTT.

J is TRBJ2-3 and V is TRBV7-2; D uncertain. Trimming removed 7 bases from V and 4 bases from J, with 6 bases in between. The V gene's germline CDR1 is SGHTA and CDR2 FQGNSA. The CDR3 loop spans 11 amino acids. This CDR3 is CASTQADTQYF. DNA of the CDR3: TGTGCCAGCACGCAAGCAGATACGCAGTATTTT.

The chain is built from TRBV11-2 and TRBJ2-7; the match to TRBD2 covers 11 bases. J was trimmed by 7 bases and V by 5 bases; bases with no gene match: 7. The CDR3 covers 14 residues. CDR1 and CDR2 from the germline V gene are SGHAT and FQNNGV. CDR3 sequence: CASSMGLADSEQYF. In nucleotides, the CDR3 is TGTGCCAGCAGCATGGGACTAGCGGACTCGGAGCAGTACTTC.

J is TRBJ1-1 and V is TRBV6-6; no reliable D call. Germline V gene sequence: CDR1 MNHNY, CDR2 SVGAGI (reference sequence). The CDR3 length is 12 residues. V lost 0 bases and J 8 bases, leaving 7 bases between the germline ends. The CDR3, as DNA: TGTGCCAGCAGTTACTCGAGGAGGGAAGCTTTCTTT. Amino acids: CASSYSRREAFF.

The sample holds a few counts of this clonotype. The gene calls are TRBV12-3 or TRBV12-4 and TRBJ2-3; 15 nucleotides match TRBD2. The trim removed 2 bases at V and 1 base at J, leaving 7 bases unmatched. The CDR3 has 19 amino acids. This chain's CDR3 is CASSLYRTSGRVGTDTQYF. The CDR3 DNA is TGTGCCAGCAGTTTATACAGGACTAGCGGGAGGGTTGGCACAGATACGCAGTATTTT.